This entry lists 31 T cell receptor beta chains sequenced from one sample in a study of cytomegalovirus exposure and HLA in healthy donors. The PCR had 60 Vbeta and 13 Jbeta primers. TCRdb's copy holds only in-frame clones and misses some; the assay was immunoSEQ multiplex PCR. The sample yields about 170,000 clones, roughly 79% seen once. The material sequenced was PBMCs. The receptor set was obtained from a woman under 40 in good health and CMV-seropositive.

This clone was recorded a few times. The rearrangement joins TRBV6-1 to TRBJ1-1; tentative D call: TRBD1 (5 bases). Germline lookup yields CDR1 MNHNS and CDR2 SASEGT. This CDR3 is 15 amino acids long. V lost 6 bases and J lost 4, with 18 bases in between. CDR3 in amino acids: CASRGGGVRGTEAFF. DNA of the CDR3: TGTGCCAGCAGGGGGGGAGGGGTTCGCGGCACTGAAGCTTTCTTT.

The J gene is TRBJ2-2, the V gene TRBV9; D not certain. Germline loops: CDR1 SGDLS, CDR2 YYNGEE. This CDR3 spans 12 amino acids. V lost 0 bases and J lost 7, with 4 bases in between. The CDR3 region is CASSVAFGELFF. The CDR3 DNA reads TGTGCCAGCAGCGTAGCTTTCGGGGAGCTGTTTTTT.

This clone was detected only once. This chain joins TRBV5-5 and TRBJ1-1; D remains unclear. The V gene lost 2 bases and the J gene lost 6 bases, with 11 bases spanning the gap. This CDR3 is built from 13 residues. Germline CDR1 reads SGHKS; CDR2 reads YYEKEE (reference sequence). The CDR3 loop reads CASSFGGVPEAFF. Written as DNA, the CDR3 is TGTGCCAGCAGCTTCGGCGGGGTCCCTGAAGCTTTCTTT.

J is TRBJ2-7 and V is TRBV2; 9 nucleotides align to TRBD1. Germline V gene sequence: CDR1 SNHLY, CDR2 FYNNEI. The CDR3 covers 15 residues. J was trimmed by 3 bases and V by 3 bases; bases with no gene match: 6. CDR3 in amino acids: CASSEVEDRGYEQYF. As DNA, the CDR3 is TGTGCCAGCAGTGAGGTTGAGGACAGGGGCTACGAGCAGTACTTC.

The chain is built from TRBV7-2 and TRBJ2-7; D unresolved. With 1 base removed from V and 6 bases from J, the gap between germline ends came to 10 bases. From germline, CDR1 is SGHTA and CDR2 FQGNSA. The CDR3 extends over 13 amino acids. The CDR3 nucleotides read TGTGCCAGCAGCTTAGGTTCCGGGTTCGAGCAGTACTTC. This sequence encodes CASSLGSGFEQYF.

This clone was counted a few times. J is TRBJ1-1 and V is TRBV19; D is possibly TRBD1 (6 bases). Germline CDR1 is LNHDA and CDR2 is SQIVND (reference sequence). V lost 5 bases and J 0 bases, leaving 7 bases between the germline ends. The CDR3 runs 13 residues. The CDR3 DNA reads TGTGCCAGTAGTGAGGGGGTGAACACTGAAGCTTTCTTT. This gives the protein CASSEGVNTEAFF. Variable domain in full (rest from reference TRBV19 and TRBJ1-1): DGGITQSPKYLFRKEGQNVTLSCEQNLNHDAMYWYRQDPGQGLRLIYYSQIVNDFQKGDIAEGYSVSREKKESFPLTVTSAQKNPTAFYLCASSEGVNTEAFFGQGTRLTVV.

This sequence joins TRBV5-1 and TRBJ1-3; D is perhaps TRBD1 (5 bases). The V gene's germline CDR1 is SGHRS and CDR2 YFSETQ. V lost 1 base to trimming and J lost 0 bases, with 11 bases between them. The CDR3 runs to 16 residues. DNA of the CDR3: TGCGCCAGCAGCTTGATGGGGGGGAGCTCTGGAAACACCATATATTTT. Translation: CASSLMGGSSGNTIYF.

The chain uses TRBV6-5 and TRBJ2-3; 8 nucleotides align to TRBD1. The CDR3 runs to 15 residues. V dropped 7 bases and J dropped 1; count of bases not matched to a gene: 7. The V gene's germline CDR1 is MNHEY and CDR2 SVGAGI. The CDR3 DNA reads as TGTGCCAGCACCCAGACAGGGGTAGGCACAGATACGCAGTATTTT. Residues: CASTQTGVGTDTQYF.

The rearrangement uses TRBV6-5 and TRBJ1-2; the D gene is possibly TRBD1 (5 bases). Trimming pared 2 bases from V and 3 bases from J, leaving 13 bases between. From germline, CDR1 is MNHEY and CDR2 SVGAGI. This CDR3 region has 15 residues. In DNA form, the CDR3 reads TGTGCCAGCAGTTACGGCAGGGAGGGATACTATGGCTACACCTTC. Protein product: CASSYGREGYYGYTF.

This clone has just a few counts. At one end, the junction sequence differs from germline, possibly due to a read error. The chain has TRBV27 and TRBJ1-1, with D possibly being TRBD1 (5 bases). The CDR3 is 16 residues long. CDR1 and CDR2 (germline): MNHEY, SMNVEV (reference sequence). In DNA, the CDR3 is TGTGCCAGCAGTCCCAACCCAGGGTTCGGACCGCTCGAAGATTTCTTT. This translates into CASSPNPGFGPLEDFF.

The J gene is TRBJ2-5, the V gene TRBV18, with a weak D call TRBD1 (6 bases). V lost 6 bases and J lost 2, with 13 bases in between. The CDR3 runs 14 residues. The germline V gene encodes CDR1 KGHSH and CDR2 LQKENI. The CDR3 reads CASSPTGPQETQYF. The CDR3 DNA sequence: TGTGCCAGCTCCCCTACAGGGCCTCAAGAGACCCAGTACTTC.

V usage is TRBV5-1 and J usage is TRBJ2-7, with 7 bases identical to TRBD1. CDR1 is SGHRS, CDR2 YFSETQ, per germline. This CDR3 contains 14 residues. After removal of 0 bases from V and 3 bases from J, the junction contained 3 bases not matched to a gene. CDR3 DNA: TGCGCCAGCAGCTTGGCGTCAGGGGGCTACGAGCAGTACTTC. Protein product: CASSLASGGYEQYF.

The chain recombines TRBV5-1 with TRBJ2-3; 8 nucleotides match TRBD2. Trimming cost V 1 base and J 0 bases; bases outside gene matches: 4. Germline CDR1 is SGHRS and CDR2 is YFSETQ. This CDR3 is 16 amino acids long. DNA of the CDR3: TGCGCCAGCAGCTTGTACGGCGGGGGGAGCACAGATACGCAGTATTTT. As protein: CASSLYGGGSTDTQYF.

The chain uses TRBV19 and TRBJ2-5; the match to TRBD2 covers 13 bases. Germline V CDR1 and CDR2: LNHDA, SQIVND (reference sequence). The V and J ends lost 2 bases and 3 bases, in that order; junction bases with no gene match: 12. The CDR3 contains 19 residues. In nucleotides, the CDR3 is TGTGCCAGTAGTATACGGACTAGCGGGAGAAGTTCTCCCAAAGAGACCCAGTACTTC. This encodes CASSIRTSGRSSPKETQYF.

This sequence joins TRBV4-3 and TRBJ1-1, with a tentative D call TRBD1 (6 bases). This CDR3 has 17 residues. The ends were cut back, 1 base at V and 5 bases at J, with 20 bases in the middle. Germline values: CDR1 LGHNA, CDR2 YSLEER. CDR3 DNA sequence: TGCGCCAGCAGCCAAGGAACTTCCTCGGGGGGGGCAACTGAAGCTTTCTTT. Encoded protein: CASSQGTSSGGATEAFF.

This chain joins TRBV4-3 and TRBJ1-2, with 7 bases fitting TRBD1. Germline CDR1 LGHNA, CDR2 YSLEER. The CDR3 sequence is 17 residues long. V shed 0 bases, J shed 8 bases, and the junction held 15 bases outside the gene matches. The CDR3 reads CASSQDREFGQAAGYTF. The CDR3 DNA reads TGCGCCAGCAGCCAAGATCGCGAGTTCGGACAGGCGGCGGGCTACACCTTC.

This clone turned up a few times. This rearrangement joins TRBV28 to TRBJ1-6; D not certain. The CDR3 spans 16 residues. Germline values: CDR1 MDHEN, CDR2 SYDVKM. V shed 3 bases and J shed 10 bases, with 19 bases lying between them. The DNA of the CDR3 is TGTGCCAGCAGTTTCTTCAATCGCAGGCTAGCCTCACCCCTCCACTTT. It codes for CASSFFNRRLASPLHF.

V usage is TRBV7-9 and J usage is TRBJ2-5; a weak D match, TRBD1 (6 bases). The CDR3 is 16 residues long. Trimming shortened V by 4 bases and J by 5 bases, and 20 bases separated the two germline ends. CDR1 and CDR2 from the germline V gene are SEHNR and FQNEAQ (reference sequence). The CDR3 nucleotides read TGTGCCAGCAGCTCATACCAGGGGTCCAGATCCGAGACCCAGTACTTC. This codes for CASSSYQGSRSETQYF. Combining the CDR3 with reference TRBV7-9 and TRBJ2-5 gives the whole variable domain DTGVSQNPRHKITKRGQNVTFRCDPISEHNRLYWYRQTLGQGPEFLTYFQNEAQLEKSRLLSDRFSAERPKGSFSTLEIQRTEQGDSAMYLCASSSYQGSRSETQYFGPGTRLLVL.

The V gene is TRBV5-1, the J gene TRBJ2-1, with 11 positions matching TRBD2. The CDR3 has 18 residues. Germline V gene sequence: CDR1 SGHRS, CDR2 YFSETQ. The V segment lost 0 bases and the J segment 0 bases; nucleotides outside the gene matches: 5. The CDR3 loop reads CASSLGTSGLSSYNEQFF. The DNA of the CDR3 is TGCGCCAGCAGCTTGGGGACTAGCGGGTTAAGCTCCTACAATGAGCAGTTCTTC.

V and J are TRBV27 and TRBJ2-3; possible D gene TRBD2, 5 bases. Germline V CDR1 and CDR2: MNHEY, SMNVEV (reference sequence). Trimming took 7 bases from V and 0 from J, leaving 11 bases between them. This CDR3 comprises 14 residues. The CDR3 sequence: CASIGLASTDTQYF. The CDR3 DNA reads TGTGCCAGCATTGGCCTAGCTAGCACAGATACGCAGTATTTT.

The genes are TRBV10-1 and TRBJ1-4, with 8 nucleotides matching TRBD1. CDR1 and CDR2 (germline): WNHNN, SYGVQD (reference sequence). The V gene end was trimmed by 9 bases and the J gene end by 0 bases; junction bases not matched to a gene: 15. CDR3 length: 18 amino acids. CDR3 region: CASLFPDREGATNEKLFF. CDR3 nucleotide sequence: TGCGCCAGTCTATTCCCGGACAGGGAAGGTGCAACTAATGAAAAACTGTTTTTT.

The chain joins TRBV5-1 to TRBJ2-1; 10 bases match TRBD2. V was pared by 4 bases and J by 4 bases, with 8 bases of the junction left unmatched. Germline loops: CDR1 SGHRS, CDR2 YFSETQ. The CDR3 is 16 residues long. The CDR3 reads CASSTPTSGVYNEQFF. Written as DNA, the CDR3 is TGCGCCAGCAGCACCCCCACTAGCGGGGTTTACAATGAGCAGTTCTTC.

This clone was observed once. The rearrangement uses TRBV7-6 and TRBJ1-6; 7 nucleotides match TRBD1. The CDR3 has 14 residues. Germline trimming cut 3 bases from V and 10 bases from J; bases unmatched to any gene: 6. CDR1 is SGHVS and CDR2 is FNYEAQ in the germline V gene. The CDR3 sequence: CASSFGQADSPLHF. The CDR3 nucleotides are TGTGCCAGCAGCTTTGGACAGGCGGACTCACCCCTCCACTTT.

The chain recombines TRBV5-1 with TRBJ2-3; TRBD2 matches 8 bases. CDR1 is SGHRS, CDR2 YFSETQ, per germline. The V and J ends lost 0 bases and 2 bases, in that order; junction bases with no gene match: 5. CDR3 size: 16 residues. For the CDR3, the DNA is TGCGCCAGCAGCTTGGGGTTAGCGGGACCCACAGATACGCAGTATTTT. Translating it yields CASSLGLAGPTDTQYF.

This chain joins TRBV19 and TRBJ2-7, with D possibly matching TRBD1 (6 bases). Germline V gene lookup returns CDR1 LNHDA and CDR2 SQIVND (reference sequence). V was cut by 3 bases and J by 4 bases, with 16 bases left in between. This CDR3 contains 15 residues. CDR3 in DNA: TGTGCCAGTAGTATCGGGGTAGGGGGATCTTACGAGCAGTACTTC. As protein: CASSIGVGGSYEQYF.

This clone turned up a few times. The chain combines TRBV5-1 with TRBJ2-1, with a possible D match to TRBD2 (5 bases). The CDR3 has 16 residues. The germline gives CDR1 SGHRS, CDR2 YFSETQ. Trimming left V 1 base short and J 3 bases short, with 14 bases between. The CDR3 protein is CASSLRRAINYNEQFF. CDR3 nucleotides: TGCGCCAGCAGCTTGCGGCGGGCAATTAACTACAATGAGCAGTTCTTC.

The chain joins TRBV5-4 to TRBJ2-5; D perhaps matches TRBD1 (6 bases). The J call may be incorrect, as the DNA end agrees better with TRBJ2-7. There are 13 residues in the CDR3. The germline CDR1 and CDR2 sequences are SGHNT and YYREEE (reference sequence). CDR3 DNA: TGTGCCAGCAGCTACTACAGGGTCTACGAGCAGTACTTC. Its translation: CASSYYRVYEQYF.

This clone was seen more than once but under ten times. The rearrangement joins TRBV6-6 to TRBJ1-2; tentative D call: TRBD1 (6 bases). The CDR3 sequence is 13 residues long. Germline V CDR1 and CDR2: MNHNY, SVGAGI (reference sequence). The V end was cut by 2 bases, the J end by 4 bases, with 8 bases between. The CDR3 DNA sequence: TGTGCCAGCAGTTACGGGGGCGCCTATGGCTACACCTTC. Its translation is CASSYGGAYGYTF.

The J gene is TRBJ2-1, the V gene TRBV9; 7 nucleotides line up with TRBD2. The CDR3 has 17 amino acids. V was clipped by 2 bases and J by 5 bases; unmatched bases: 13. The germline gives CDR1 SGDLS, CDR2 YYNGEE. The CDR3 here is CASSVGGFTSANNEQFF. In DNA form, the CDR3 reads TGTGCCAGCAGCGTGGGGGGTTTTACTAGCGCCAACAATGAGCAGTTCTTC. Together with reference TRBV9 and TRBJ2-1, the CDR3 gives the full variable domain: DSGVTQTPKHLITATGQRVTLRCSPRSGDLSVYWYQQSLDQGLQFLIQYYNGEERAKGNILERFSAQQFPDLHSELNLSSLELGDSALYFCASSVGGFTSANNEQFFGPGTRLTVL.

As to this clone: An end of the junction does not agree with germline; a read error may underlie this. The V call is TRBV7-9, the J call TRBJ2-3; 8 bases line up with TRBD2. Germline CDR1 and CDR2: SEHNR and FQNEAQ (reference sequence). CDR3 size: 14 residues. In DNA, the CDR3 is TGTTCCAGCAGCCCTGGACTAGCTACAGATACGCAGTATTTT. This encodes CSSSPGLATDTQYF.

The genes are TRBV9 and TRBJ2-3, with TRBD2 matching 12 bases. This CDR3 is 19 amino acids long. J lost 0 bases, V lost 4 bases, and 12 bases had no gene match. From germline, CDR1 is SGDLS and CDR2 YYNGEE. The CDR3 region is CASSSGLAGQGISTDTQYF. The CDR3 nucleotides read TGTGCCAGCAGCTCCGGACTAGCGGGACAGGGGATTAGCACAGATACGCAGTATTTT.